This TCR beta chain was captured in a study of a mutant IDH1 vaccine in newly diagnosed glioma. As for the study in general: With temozolomide cycles, or 4-6 weeks after radiotherapy alone, vaccination was started. Mean patient age was around 40 years; about 60% were male and approximately 38% female.

The CDR3 length is 11 residues. Trimming took off 5 bases at V and 5 bases at J, with 7 bases between the two ends. Per the germline V gene, CDR1 is SGHTA and CDR2 is FQGNSA. Time point described: week 35, safety follow-up. Vaccinated patients received 300 ug of mutant IDH1 20-mer peptide per dose, with topical imiquimod. Those who donated had recent WHO grade 3 or 4 IDH1-mutant, ATRX-lost astrocytomas. Overall study findings and caveats: Pseudoprogression appeared independent of alterations in top peripheral clonotypes.

This clone was seen just once. Its antigen is unknown. Assay: immunoSEQ multiplex PCR; the TCRdb copy retains only in-frame clones and omits some. The sample records tens of thousands of clones, roughly 84% being singletons. The sequence came from a woman in her late teens or twenties with glioma. The input for sequencing was PBMCs, taken from a glioma patient whose treatment included an IDH1 peptide vaccine. This chain links TRBV7-2 with TRBJ2-7; no clear D. CDR3 sequence: CASSPLHEQYF. CDR3 in DNA: TGTGCCAGCAGCCCCCTCCACGAGCAGTACTTC.